The TCR beta chain described here comes from a study of graft-versus-host responses after intestinal transplantation. The study, taken as a whole, reports: Detection of GvH clones occurred in recipient marrow, and some had their first appearance in ileum or blood.

Profiling relied on immunoSEQ multiplex PCR, and the TCRdb table lists in-frame clones only, not all of them. The repertoire holds about 36,000 clones, with approximately 93% as singletons. To note about this clone: The target antigen is unknown.

The CDR3 is made up of 12 amino acids. Deletions cut 7 bases from V and 4 bases from J, with 10 bases between. CDR1 is SQVTM and CDR2 is ANQGSEA in the germline V gene. The chain combines TRBV29-1 with TRBJ1-4; perhaps TRBD1 as D (6 bases). The clonotype originates from a human donor who was the organ donor for an intestinal transplant. The sequences come from unstimulated CD4+ T cells sorted from spleen or lymph node cells, collected before transplant. CDR3 nucleotide sequence: TGCAGCGCATCAGGGGTTAATGAAAAACTGTTTTTT. Encoded protein: CSASGVNEKLFF.